Listed below are T cell receptor beta chains from one sample, sequenced in a study of blood T cell repertoires in COVID-19. Data came from immunoSEQ multiplex PCR; TCRdb stores just in-frame clones and leaves some out. The data show about 83,000 clones, 90% seen once. What was sequenced was peripheral blood. The receptor source for this set is a woman aged 80 or older with active or convalescent COVID-19. The CDR3 runs from the conserved cysteine through the conserved F or W. A D gene is named only where the DNA matches it firmly. Size values are once, few and many counts, or a class for expanded clones, and some rows have none.

D gene,clone size,V gene,J gene,CDR3 DNA,CDR3 protein
TRBD1,.,TRBV27,TRBJ1-6,TGTGCCAGCAGTTTAAGGGAACGGACAGGCTCTAATTCACCCCTCCACTTT,CASSLRERTGSNSPLHF
TRBD1,.,TRBV7-9,TRBJ1-1,TGTGCCAGCAGCAGGACAGGTAACACTGAAGCTTTCTTT,CASSRTGNTEAFF
.,once,TRBV10-3,TRBJ1-2,TGTGCCATCCGTCCGGGGGGCGACTATGGCTACACCTTC,CAIRPGGDYGYTF
TRBD1,.,TRBV5-1,TRBJ1-6,TGCGCCAGCAGCTTGATGACAGGGGGCAGTTCACCCCTCCACTTT,CASSLMTGGSSPLHF
TRBD1,few,TRBV7-2,TRBJ1-3,TGTGCCAGCAGCTTGAGGCCGGGACAGGCGGACGGAAACACCATATATTTT,CASSLRPGQADGNTIYF
.,few,TRBV27,TRBJ2-7,TGTGCCAGCAGTACTCTAATAAAGTACGAGCAGTACTTC,CASSTLIKYEQYF
.,.,TRBV19,TRBJ2-2,TGTGCCAGCGCCTACGTCGGGGCCGGGGAGCTGTTTTTT,CASAYVGAGELFF
.,.,TRBV6-6,TRBJ1-5,TGTGCCAGCAGTTACTGGCAGGGCGGTCAGCCCCAGCATTTT,CASSYWQGGQPQHF
TRBD2,.,TRBV6-2/TRBV6-3,TRBJ2-7,TGTGCCAGCAGTTACTCGAAGCGGGGGGCCTACGAGCAGTACTTC,CASSYSKRGAYEQYF
.,.,TRBV5-6,TRBJ2-7,TGTGCCAGCAGCTTGGGGCCCCTAGGGGGATCATACACCTACGAGCAGTACTTC,CASSLGPLGGSYTYEQYF
.,.,TRBV28,TRBJ1-2,TGTGCCAGCAGTTTTCGCGTCCCGGGGAGATATGGCTACACCTTC,CASSFRVPGRYGYTF
TRBD1,.,TRBV28,TRBJ1-3,TGTGCCAGCAGTTTATTTGACAGGGGGATTTGGAACACCATATATTTT,CASSLFDRGIWNTIYF
.,.,TRBV7-5,TRBJ2-1,TGTGTCAGAAGCTTAGCCGGCGGGCAACCCTACAATGAGCAGTTCTTC,CVRSLAGGQPYNEQFF
.,.,TRBV5-4,TRBJ2-5,TGTGCCAGCAGCTTGGCGGGGCAGGGGCTCCAAGAGACCCAGTACTTC,CASSLAGQGLQETQYF
.,.,TRBV7-6,TRBJ2-5,TGTGCCAGCAGCCTCAACGGAGGGCTTTCGAGAGAGACCCAGTACTTC,CASSLNGGLSRETQYF
TRBD2,.,TRBV4-3,TRBJ2-3,TGCGCCAGCAGCCAGGCTAGCGGGGGGCAAGATACGCAGTATTTT,CASSQASGGQDTQYF
.,.,TRBV28,TRBJ2-7,TGTGCCAGCAGTTTAATGCAGGGGATATACGAGCAGTACTTC,CASSLMQGIYEQYF
.,.,TRBV11-3,TRBJ1-1,TGTGCCAGCAGCTTCGGCGGGATGAACACTGAAGCTTTCTTT,CASSFGGMNTEAFF
TRBD1,.,TRBV7-8,TRBJ2-1,TGTGCCAGCAGCAGTTGGGACAGGTCCAATGAGCAGTTCTTC,CASSSWDRSNEQFF
.,once,TRBV7-6,TRBJ2-7,TGTGCCAGCAGCTTAGGGGGAGGTGCATCCTACGAGCAGTACTTC,CASSLGGGASYEQYF
TRBD1,.,TRBV28,TRBJ2-7,TGTGCCAGCAGTTTCCCTCCACAGGGGAGAGACGAGCAGTACTTC,CASSFPPQGRDEQYF
TRBD1,.,TRBV28,TRBJ1-2,TGTGCCAGCAGCCCCAGTTCGGGACAGGGGTTCTATGGCTACACCTTC,CASSPSSGQGFYGYTF
.,once,TRBV28,TRBJ1-4,TGTGCCAGCATCCCGGGGGGCCGGTCCACTAATGAAAAACTGTTTTTT,CASIPGGRSTNEKLFF
.,.,TRBV28,TRBJ2-3,TGTGCCAGCAGTTTTGGTACTAGCCTCACAGATACGCAGTATTTT,CASSFGTSLTDTQYF
.,.,TRBV6-5,TRBJ1-2,TGTGCCAGCAGTTACTCGAGCCAAAGGGGTAACTATGGCTACACCTTC,CASSYSSQRGNYGYTF
TRBD1,.,TRBV19,TRBJ1-5,TGTGCCAGTAGTCTCCTGCGGACAGGGGTGTTCAGGAAGAATCAGCCCCAGCATTTT,CASSLLRTGVFRKNQPQHF